The present TCR beta chain was sequenced within a study of OX40 agonist ivuxolimab in advanced cancers. Comments on this clone: The antigen is unknown.

The repertoire was sequenced with immunoSEQ multiplex PCR; TCRdb's copy has only in-frame clones and lacks some. There are tens of thousands of clones in the sample; more than 75% occur only once, and about 1% lies in the top ten. The CDR3 length is 15 residues. Trimming removed 1 base from V and 4 bases from J; junction bases left unmatched: 3. Germline CDR1 and CDR2: LGHNA and YNFKEQ. Study-wide results and limits: Average numbers of expanded clones were greater in CD8+ T cells than in CD4+.

Source: CD4+ or CD8+ T cells sorted from blood, taken in a trial of the OX40 agonist ivuxolimab. V gene TRBV4-2 combines with J gene TRBJ2-3; 9 nucleotides agree with TRBD1. The sequence was obtained from an adult with an advanced solid tumor such as melanoma, head and neck, liver or kidney cancer. Here the CDR3 DNA reads TGTGCCAGCAGCCAAGCCGGGACAGGGTCAGATACGCAGTATTTT. Its protein is CASSQAGTGSDTQYF.